This TCR beta chain was sequenced during a study of graft-versus-host responses after intestinal transplantation. On this clone itself: Its specificity is unknown.

Germline V gene sequence: CDR1 SQVTM, CDR2 ANQGSEA. The length of the CDR3 is 13 residues. Trimming took 4 bases from V and 5 from J; bases not matched to a gene: 7. The assay was immunoSEQ multiplex PCR, and TCRdb's table has in-frame clones only and misses some. The table lists 55,000 to 75,000 clones, over 75% of them singletons. The material was unstimulated CD4+ T cells sorted from spleen or lymph node cells, obtained before transplant. This TCR came from a human donor who was the organ donor for an intestinal transplant. The chain is built from TRBV29-1 and TRBJ2-5; 7 bases are shared with TRBD1. DNA of the CDR3: TGCAGCGTTGCACACAGGGGCGGGGAGACCCAGTACTTC. Translating gives CSVAHRGGETQYF.